The 2 T cell receptor beta chains below come from one sample, sequenced in a study of blood T cell repertoires in COVID-19. Clones were read by immunoSEQ multiplex PCR, and TCRdb kept only the in-frame ones, dropping some. The data contain approximately 210,000 clones, about four fifths of them singletons. Sequenced: peripheral blood. Receptors originate from a woman aged 45-65 years with active or convalescent COVID-19.

This chain links TRBV5-1 with TRBJ1-1, with 9 bases identical to TRBD1. CDR3 size: 16 residues. CDR1 SGHRS and CDR2 YFSETQ come from the germline V gene. V was pared by 4 bases and J by 0 bases, with 7 bases of the junction left unmatched. The CDR3 DNA sequence: TGCGCCAGCAGCGTCGGGACAGGGCTCATGAACACTGAAGCTTTCTTT. Its translation: CASSVGTGLMNTEAFF.

This clone was observed a few times. The chain uses TRBV18 and TRBJ2-2; TRBD2 matches 7 bases. V lost 4 bases and J lost 2; bases outside the gene matches: 7. Germline-derived CDR1 and CDR2 are KGHSH and LQKENI. This CDR3 has 16 amino acids. CDR3 region: CASSLSGRTNTGELFF. The CDR3 DNA follows: TGTGCCAGCTCACTCTCCGGGAGGACTAACACCGGGGAGCTGTTTTTT. Full variable domain (remainder filled in from reference TRBV18 and TRBJ2-2): NAGVMQNPRHLVRRRGQEARLRCSPMKGHSHVYWYRQLPEEGLKFMVYLQKENIIDESGMPKERFSAEFPKEGPSILRIQQVVRGDSAAYFCASSLSGRTNTGELFFGEGSRLTVL.